A single sample gave rise to the 18 T cell receptor beta chains below, sequenced in a study of response to subunit inactivated influenza vaccine. TCRdb used MiXCR to reprocess the RT-PCR reads, holding one entry per CDR3 protein. The table shows 150,000 or so distinct CDR3 sequences, with approximately 11% occurring only once. The sample here was CD8+ T cells sorted from PBMCs, taken approximately 25 months after vaccination. These receptors all stem from a man between 50 and 69 years old who received an inactivated influenza vaccine.

This clonotype was picked up a small number of times. J is TRBJ2-1 and V is TRBV4-3; D may be TRBD2 (6 bases). This CDR3 comprises 16 residues. Germline CDR1 is LGHNA and CDR2 is YSLEER. The V and J ends lost 0 bases and 5 bases respectively, with 14 bases between them. The CDR3 sequence is CASSQDSLAQDNEQFF. In DNA, the CDR3 is TGCGCCAGCAGCCAAGACAGCCTAGCGCAGGACAATGAGCAGTTCTTC.

The J gene is TRBJ1-2, the V gene TRBV4-1; D gene uncertain. The V gene lost 0 bases and the J gene lost 4 bases, with 15 bases spanning the gap. Germline CDR1 is MGHRA and CDR2 is YSYEKL. The CDR3 loop spans 16 amino acids. As DNA, the CDR3 is TGCGCCAGCAGCCAAGAGTTAGGCTTTTTGAGCTATGGCTACACCTTC. It encodes CASSQELGFLSYGYTF.

The chain links TRBV12-3 or TRBV12-4 to TRBJ1-5; D unclear. V was pared by 1 base and J by 0 bases, with 10 bases between. The CDR3 length is 16 residues. CDR3 residues: CASSLESPYSNQPQHF. CDR3 coding DNA: TGTGCCAGCAGTTTAGAGTCGCCCTATAGCAATCAGCCCCAGCATTTT.

This clonotype has just a few counts. The rearrangement links TRBV12-3 or TRBV12-4 to TRBJ1-1; the match to TRBD1 covers 9 bases. This CDR3 spans 14 amino acids. With 5 bases clipped from V and 5 bases from J, the junction kept 6 bases outside the gene matches. CDR3 loop: CASSPNRGLTEAFF. DNA for the CDR3: TGTGCCAGCAGTCCTAACAGGGGGCTGACTGAAGCTTTCTTT.

This rearrangement joins TRBV10-3 to TRBJ2-1; 8 bases align to TRBD1. Per the germline V gene, CDR1 is ENHRY and CDR2 is SYGVKD. V trimming: 3 bases; J trimming: 6 bases; junction bases outside the gene matches: 1. The CDR3 extends over 13 amino acids. The CDR3 coding sequence is TGTGCCATCAGTGACGGACAGGGCAATGAGCAGTTCTTC. Translated: CAISDGQGNEQFF.

This clonotype was observed many times. V usage is TRBV7-9 and J usage is TRBJ2-7; D uncertain. From germline, CDR1 is SEHNR and CDR2 FQNEAQ (reference sequence). The CDR3 contains 13 residues. V was trimmed by 5 bases and J by 3 bases, leaving 11 bases between them. CDR3 coding DNA: TGTGCCAGCAGCCCTCCGGGTGGCTACGAGCAGTACTTC. It translates to CASSPPGGYEQYF.

V is TRBV5-6 and J is TRBJ1-6, with a tentative D call TRBD1 (6 bases). The CDR3 length is 13 residues. Germline loops: CDR1 SGHDT, CDR2 YYEEEE. The V and J ends lost 4 bases and 9 bases respectively, with 11 bases between them. CDR3 sequence (DNA): TGTGCCAGCAGCGCCGACAGGTTTTCACCCCTCCACTTT. It is translated as CASSADRFSPLHF.

This clonotype occurred a few times. The rearrangement uses TRBV5-1 and TRBJ2-7; 9 nucleotides align to TRBD1. The CDR3 spans 15 residues. V lost 1 base, J lost 2 bases, and 4 bases stayed unmatched. The germline V gene encodes CDR1 SGHRS and CDR2 YFSETQ. CDR3 coding DNA: TGCGCCAGCAGCTTGTGGACAGGGGACACCTACGAGCAGTACTTC. Amino acid sequence: CASSLWTGDTYEQYF.

The genes are TRBV12-3 or TRBV12-4 and TRBJ1-2, with D unclear. The V gene lost 1 base and the J gene lost 5 bases, with 8 bases spanning the gap. The CDR3 runs to 13 residues. CDR3 residues: CASSLGLLYGYTF. CDR3 coding DNA: TGTGCCAGCAGTTTAGGACTTCTGTATGGCTACACCTTC.

CDR3 amino acids: CASGLGGFSEQYF. The CDR3, as DNA: TGTGCCAGCGGCCTAGGGGGGTTTAGCGAGCAGTACTTC. The chain combines TRBV28 with TRBJ2-7; either TRBD1 or TRBD2 may fit D (6 bases each). This CDR3 has 13 amino acids. Trimming left V 8 bases short and J 6 bases short, with 17 bases between. Germline CDR1 and CDR2: MDHEN and SYDVKM.

The chain links TRBV29-1 to TRBJ2-4, with D possibly being TRBD2 (6 bases). Germline assignment: CDR1 SQVTM and CDR2 ANQGSEA. The V gene lost 7 bases and the J gene lost 8 bases, with 12 bases spanning the gap. The CDR3 covers 11 residues. This CDR3 is CSAETRDIQYF. CDR3 nucleotides: TGCAGCGCTGAGACTAGGGACATTCAGTACTTC.

This clonotype has a count of ten or more. The rearrangement links TRBV29-1 to TRBJ2-3; D might be TRBD1 or TRBD2, each matching 5 bases. Germline CDR1 reads SQVTM; CDR2 reads ANQGSEA. The length of the CDR3 is 13 residues. In nucleotides, the CDR3 is TGCAGTGGACGGGGCATGGGCCCAGATACGCAGTATTTT. This sequence encodes CSGRGMGPDTQYF.

The V gene is TRBV12-3 or TRBV12-4, the J gene TRBJ2-1; D tentatively reads TRBD1 or TRBD2 (6 bases each). V shed 5 bases and J shed 7 bases, with 21 bases lying between them. The CDR3 length is 16 residues. The CDR3 spells CASSPWAGHKENEQFF. CDR3 bases: TGTGCCAGCAGTCCCTGGGCGGGACATAAAGAGAATGAGCAGTTCTTC.

This clonotype was recorded many times. This sequence joins TRBV12-3 or TRBV12-4 and TRBJ2-1, with a tentative D call TRBD2 (7 bases). The CDR3 loop spans 15 amino acids. Trimming removed 7 bases at V and 4 bases at J, with 17 bases between. Written as DNA, the CDR3 is TGTGCCAGCAACATACAGGGAGGGATATACAATGAGCAGTTCTTC. This translates into CASNIQGGIYNEQFF.

This clonotype has only a few counts. V is TRBV15 and J is TRBJ2-5, with a tentative D call TRBD2 (6 bases). V was pared by 0 bases and J by 14 bases, with 16 bases between. The CDR3 consists of 13 residues. Per germline, CDR1 LNHNV and CDR2 YYDKDF (reference sequence). The DNA of the CDR3 is TGTGCCACCAGCAGAGATCTGAGCCGGGACTTTTACTTC. This codes for CATSRDLSRDFYF. The full variable domain, rest sourced from reference TRBV15 and TRBJ2-5, is DAMVIQNPRYQVTQFGKPVTLSCSQTLNHNVMYWYQQKSSQAPKLLFHYYDKDFNNEADTPDNFQSRRPNTSFCFLDIRSPGLGDTAMYLCATSRDLSRDFYFGPGTRLLVL.

This clonotype was observed a few times. This chain links TRBV20-1 with TRBJ1-2, with D uncertain. V was shortened by 3 bases and J by 2 bases, with 10 bases between the two germline ends. The CDR3 totals 13 residues. Germline CDR1 reads DFQATT; CDR2 reads SNEGSKA (reference sequence). CDR3 amino acids: CSASQTGNYGYTF. CDR3 DNA sequence: TGCAGTGCTAGTCAAACGGGAAACTATGGCTACACCTTC.

This clonotype was seen repeatedly, ten times or more. The genes are TRBV25-1 and TRBJ2-7; 8 nucleotides line up with TRBD1. CDR1 and CDR2 from the germline V gene are MGHDK and SYGVNS. The CDR3 length is 13 residues. The V gene end was trimmed by 3 bases and the J gene end by 7 bases; junction bases not matched to a gene: 5. CDR3: CASSETGVREQYF. In DNA, the CDR3 is TGTGCCAGCAGTGAGACAGGGGTGAGGGAGCAGTACTTC.

This sequence joins TRBV5-1 and TRBJ2-1; no definite D call. From germline, CDR1 is SGHRS and CDR2 YFSETQ. The CDR3 loop spans 12 amino acids. Trimming stripped 5 bases from V and 4 bases from J, with 7 bases between. The CDR3, as DNA: TGCGCCAGCAGTGAAGATTACAATGAGCAGTTCTTC. Translated: CASSEDYNEQFF.